This record covers a single TCR beta chain. No antigen is known for it. One end of the junction is discordant with germline, which a read error may explain. The sample originates from a study of blood T cells in healthy people across ages. Points from the study as a whole: Investigators treated diversity estimates from one million T cells as underestimates.

Through a sample-barcoded 5' primer and a J-beta primer mix, a second PCR was run for 7 to 11 cycles. Template switching added a 12-random-nucleotide identifier to every cDNA molecule. TCRdb ran MiXCR on the 5' RACE reads and lists one entry per CDR3 protein. Seen here are 1.5 million or so distinct CDR3 sequences, less than 45% observed once, and the top ten hold roughly 3.7%. The sequenced material came from blood. This clonotype originated in a woman younger than 30 in good health.

CDR3 in amino acids: CASSFRGGQETQYF. DNA of the CDR3: TGTGCCAGCAGTTTTAGGGGGGGCCAAGAGACCCAGTACTTC. The chain joins TRBV5-1 to TRBJ2-5, with D perhaps TRBD2 (7 bases). CDR1 and CDR2 (germline): SGHRS, YFSETQ. The CDR3 is made up of 14 amino acids.